A single sample is the source of the 30 T cell receptor beta chains below, sequenced in a study of cytomegalovirus exposure and HLA in healthy donors. This table comes from immunoSEQ multiplex PCR, and its TCRdb copy is limited to in-frame clones, with some not included. The sample contains roughly 300,000 clones, over 75% of which appear only once. The sequenced sample was PBMCs. Receptors originate from a woman aged 18-29 years in good health and CMV-seronegative.

Only one count was recorded for this clone. This chain links TRBV9 with TRBJ2-3; 9 bases map to TRBD2. Germline V gene sequence: CDR1 SGDLS, CDR2 YYNGEE. CDR3 size: 20 residues. Unmatched junction bases numbered 19, after V lost 0 bases and J lost 5 bases. The CDR3 loop is CASSVVLPTSGGRAIDTQYF. The CDR3 nucleotides read TGTGCCAGCAGCGTAGTACTACCCACCTCGGGCGGGAGGGCAATAGATACGCAGTATTTT.

This chain connects TRBV28 to TRBJ1-3; 8 bases are shared with TRBD1. The germline V gene has CDR1 MDHEN and CDR2 SYDVKM. This CDR3 is 16 amino acids long. V dropped 5 bases and J dropped 2; count of bases not matched to a gene: 8. The CDR3 sequence is CASSPVTGAAGNTIYF. DNA of the CDR3: TGTGCCAGCAGTCCCGTGACAGGGGCCGCTGGAAACACCATATATTTT. The full variable domain, rest sourced from reference TRBV28 and TRBJ1-3, is DVKVTQSSRYLVKRTGEKVFLECVQDMDHENMFWYRQDPGLGLRLIYFSYDVKMKEKGDIPEGYSVSREKKERFSLILESASTNQTSMYLCASSPVTGAAGNTIYFGEGSWLTVV.

A single count supports this clone. The rearrangement uses TRBV7-8 and TRBJ2-3, with TRBD2 as a possible D gene (6 bases). Germline-derived CDR1 and CDR2 are SGHVS and FQNEAQ. Deletions cut 5 bases from V and 2 bases from J, with 14 bases between. The CDR3 consists of 15 residues. The CDR3 DNA reads as TGTGCCAGCAGCGTCCGGGACTGGATCACAGATACGCAGTATTTT. It is translated as CASSVRDWITDTQYF.

The chain has TRBV5-6 and TRBJ2-3, with D possibly being TRBD1 (5 bases). Trimming cost V 1 base and J 0 bases, with 15 bases left between them. There are 17 residues in the CDR3. The V gene's germline CDR1 is SGHDT and CDR2 YYEEEE. CDR3 protein: CASSLYYSGSSTDTQYF. Written as DNA, the CDR3 is TGTGCCAGCAGCTTGTATTACTCAGGGTCTAGCACAGATACGCAGTATTTT.

The table lists this clone with a count of one. V usage is TRBV4-1 and J usage is TRBJ1-1, with no clear D. This CDR3 is 15 amino acids long. V lost 1 base, J lost 1 base, and 10 bases lay in between. Germline V gives CDR1 MGHRA, CDR2 YSYEKL. CDR3 residues: CASSQVWSENTEAFF. The CDR3 DNA follows: TGCGCCAGCAGCCAAGTCTGGTCAGAGAACACTGAAGCTTTCTTT.

The chain couples TRBV9 to TRBJ2-7; D is perhaps TRBD2 (5 bases). The CDR3 has 13 amino acids. Trimming left V 0 bases short and J 6 bases short, with 10 bases between. Looked up from germline, CDR1 is SGDLS and CDR2 is YYNGEE. CDR3 sequence reads: CASSVGRAGEQYF. The CDR3 coding sequence is TGTGCCAGCAGCGTAGGTCGGGCGGGCGAGCAGTACTTC.

This clone has more than one count but fewer than ten. The conserved closing phenylalanine or tryptophan is absent in this CDR3, likely reflecting a read error. It is unclear where the CDR3 begins or ends on the DNA, so no DNA is shown, and the CDR3 is as TCRdb lists it. The chain joins TRBV27 to TRBJ1-2; the table's D call, TRBD1, was not checked against the DNA. The CDR3 sequence runs 11 residues, both termini included. From germline, CDR1 is MNHEY and CDR2 SMNVEV (reference sequence). Here the CDR3 reads CASHWRDRGLV.

The chain employs TRBV2 and TRBJ2-3, with 11 bases aligning to TRBD1. The CDR3 is 14 residues long. Trimming took 11 bases from V and 7 from J; bases not matched to a gene: 11. Germline CDR1 is SNHLY and CDR2 is FYNNEI. This CDR3 reads CAVQWDRGSNTQYF. For the CDR3, the DNA is TGTGCCGTACAGTGGGACAGGGGGAGCAATACGCAGTATTTT.

The V and J genes are TRBV5-1 and TRBJ2-3; D is perhaps TRBD2 (6 bases). Between the trimmed V and J ends, which lost 0 bases and 1 base, there was a span of 9 bases. Germline V CDR1 and CDR2: SGHRS, YFSETQ. The CDR3 has 15 residues. CDR3 nucleotide sequence: TGCGCCAGCAGCTTGGTGGCTAGCGGCACAGATACGCAGTATTTT. This gives the protein CASSLVASGTDTQYF. The whole variable domain, filled in from reference TRBV5-1 and TRBJ2-3, reads KAGVTQTPRYLIKTRGQQVTLSCSPISGHRSVSWYQQTPGQGLQFLFEYFSETQRNKGNFPGRFSGRQFSNSRSEMNVSTLELGDSALYLCASSLVASGTDTQYFGPGTRLTVL.

The V gene is TRBV29-1, the J gene TRBJ1-1; D possibly corresponds to TRBD1 (5 bases). V was trimmed by 3 bases and J by 2 bases, leaving 7 bases between them. There are 12 residues in the CDR3. The germline V gene encodes CDR1 SQVTM and CDR2 ANQGSEA. CDR3 residues: CSVDRTNTEAFF. CDR3 DNA sequence: TGCAGCGTTGACAGGACAAACACTGAAGCTTTCTTT.

The V and J genes are TRBV13 and TRBJ2-3, with 9 bases fitting TRBD2. V lost 0 bases, J lost 0 bases, and 4 bases stayed unmatched. This CDR3 contains 17 residues. Germline CDR1 is PRHDT and CDR2 is FYEKMQ (reference sequence). The CDR3 loop reads CASSLGTSGYSTDTQYF. The CDR3 coding sequence is TGTGCCAGCAGCTTAGGTACTAGCGGGTATAGCACAGATACGCAGTATTTT.

V gene TRBV27 combines with J gene TRBJ2-7; TRBD2 matches 8 bases. Germline V CDR1 and CDR2: MNHEY, SMNVEV (reference sequence). The CDR3 loop spans 15 amino acids. The ends lost 6 bases at V and 6 bases at J; junction bases unmatched: 13. CDR3 nucleotides: TGTGCCAGCAGCACACCGAGGAGCGGGAGTCCCGAGCAGTACTTC. Protein product: CASSTPRSGSPEQYF.

The chain couples TRBV6-5 to TRBJ1-1; 8 bases agree with TRBD1. CDR3 length: 16 amino acids. The trim removed 3 bases at V and 8 bases at J, leaving 14 bases unmatched. CDR1 is MNHEY, CDR2 SVGAGI, per germline. CDR3 in amino acids: CASSYSSWTGSREAFF. The CDR3 DNA follows: TGTGCCAGCAGTTATTCATCCTGGACAGGGTCACGGGAAGCTTTCTTT.

The V gene is TRBV19, the J gene TRBJ2-6; TRBD1 matches 8 bases. This CDR3 has 17 residues. The ends lost 6 bases at V and 0 bases at J; junction bases unmatched: 7. Germline CDR1 LNHDA, CDR2 SQIVND (reference sequence). The CDR3 sequence is CASRKQGVGSGANVLTF. DNA of the CDR3: TGTGCCAGTAGGAAACAGGGGGTGGGCTCTGGGGCCAACGTCCTGACTTTC.

The gene calls are TRBV4-3 and TRBJ2-7; unclear D gene. The CDR3 consists of 12 residues. Germline CDR1 is LGHNA and CDR2 is YSLEER. With 3 bases removed from V and 7 bases from J, the gap between germline ends came to 10 bases. CDR3 protein: CASSHLGGEQYF. In DNA form, the CDR3 reads TGCGCCAGCAGCCACCTCGGTGGTGAGCAGTACTTC.

The chain has TRBV28 and TRBJ1-3; TRBD1 agrees at 8 bases. Trimming removed 6 bases from V and 2 bases from J; junction bases left unmatched: 12. Germline CDR1 MDHEN, CDR2 SYDVKM. This CDR3 contains 17 residues. DNA for the CDR3: TGTGCCAGCAGGGTGCCCTCCGACAGGGGACCTGGAAACACCATATATTTT. Protein sequence: CASRVPSDRGPGNTIYF.

The chain is built from TRBV27 and TRBJ2-1, with 15 bases that match TRBD2. CDR1 is MNHEY, CDR2 SMNVEV, per germline (reference sequence). The CDR3 spans 19 residues. J lost 7 bases, V lost 6 bases, and 16 bases had no gene match. The CDR3 loop is CASSNTGTSGRLGINEQFF. The DNA for the CDR3 is TGTGCCAGCAGCAACACAGGGACTAGCGGGAGGTTGGGTATTAATGAGCAGTTCTTC.

This clone was recorded only once. The V and J genes are TRBV28 and TRBJ1-1, with 7 bases identical to TRBD1. Losses at the gene ends were 9 bases for V and 6 bases for J; bases not matched to a gene: 7. Germline CDR1 is MDHEN and CDR2 is SYDVKM. This CDR3 contains 12 residues. The CDR3 DNA follows: TGTGCCAGTGACCACAGGGGACCTGAAGCTTTCTTT. Translated, it gives CASDHRGPEAFF.

The sample holds one count of this clone. The V and J genes are TRBV6-1 and TRBJ1-3; D gene unclear. Per germline, CDR1 MNHNS and CDR2 SASEGT. The CDR3 has 12 amino acids. Trimming pared 7 bases from V and 4 bases from J, leaving 8 bases between. The CDR3 DNA reads as TGTGCCAGCATGTCCAGGGGAAACACCATATATTTT. Translation gives CASMSRGNTIYF.

V and J are TRBV4-2 and TRBJ2-7; no reliable D call. This CDR3 is 15 amino acids long. Trimming took 0 bases from V and 6 from J, leaving 15 bases between them. Germline CDR1 and CDR2: LGHNA and YNFKEQ. CDR3 DNA: TGTGCCAGCAGCCAAGAAAACGGCCTGACACGCGAGCAGTACTTC. Residues: CASSQENGLTREQYF.

The genes are TRBV4-1 and TRBJ1-2; a possible D gene is TRBD1 (5 bases). V lost 1 base and J 2 bases, leaving 11 bases between the germline ends. The CDR3 totals 15 residues. CDR1 is MGHRA and CDR2 is YSYEKL in the germline V gene. CDR3 sequence reads: CASSQVSQGNYGYTF. The CDR3 bases are TGCGCCAGCAGCCAAGTTAGTCAGGGAAACTATGGCTACACCTTC.

The chain is built from TRBV10-3 and TRBJ2-3; 14 nucleotides line up with TRBD2. The CDR3 runs to 15 residues. Per the germline V gene, CDR1 is ENHRY and CDR2 is SYGVKD. V gave up 6 bases and J gave up 3 bases; unmatched junction bases: 2. The CDR3 region is CAIRGTSGSTDTQYF. The CDR3 nucleotides are TGTGCCATCAGGGGGACTAGCGGGAGTACAGATACGCAGTATTTT.

The chain uses TRBV6-5 and TRBJ2-1; 7 nucleotides agree with TRBD2. The germline V gene encodes CDR1 MNHEY and CDR2 SVGAGI. The CDR3 contains 12 residues. V trimming: 5 bases; J trimming: 8 bases; junction bases outside the gene matches: 3. The CDR3 bases are TGTGCCAGCAGTAGCGGGATGGATGAGCAGTTCTTC. This sequence encodes CASSSGMDEQFF.

This chain uses TRBV10-3 with TRBJ2-3; 12 bases fit TRBD2. The CDR3 loop spans 14 amino acids. Germline values: CDR1 ENHRY, CDR2 SYGVKD. V was pared by 7 bases and J by 6 bases, with 5 bases of the junction left unmatched. The CDR3 DNA reads TGTGCCATCACGCCTAGCGGGAGGGCGGATACGCAGTATTTT. This translates into CAITPSGRADTQYF.

This chain uses TRBV5-4 with TRBJ2-2; D might be TRBD2 (5 bases). CDR3 length: 15 residues. The germline gives CDR1 SGHNT, CDR2 YYREEE (reference sequence). Trimming stripped 4 bases from V and 4 bases from J, with 14 bases between. CDR3 DNA: TGTGCCAGCAGCACGTCTAGCCGGGGCACCGGGGAGCTGTTTTTT. It codes for CASSTSSRGTGELFF.

The chain joins TRBV6-1 to TRBJ1-1; no definite D call. The CDR3 spans 14 residues. The germline V gene has CDR1 MNHNS and CDR2 SASEGT. V was clipped by 5 bases and J by 1 base, with 11 bases between them. The CDR3: CASSLHGRNTEAFF. CDR3 sequence (DNA): TGTGCCAGCAGTCTCCACGGGAGGAACACTGAAGCTTTCTTT.

This clone was seen a handful of times. This sample also contains other DNA sequences that code for the same CDR3. The CDR3 DNA follows: TGTGCCAGCAGCTTAGAGGCGGGCCCCTACGAGCAGTACTTC. This translates into CASSLEAGPYEQYF. The rearrangement links TRBV11-2 to TRBJ2-7, with TRBD2 as a possible D gene (5 bases). The CDR3 is 14 amino acids. Germline CDR1 is SGHAT and CDR2 is FQNNGV. The ends were cut back, 0 bases at V and 2 bases at J, with 8 bases in the middle. The variable domain in full, with the rest retrieved from reference TRBV11-2 and TRBJ2-7, is EAGVAQSPRYKIIEKRQSVAFWCNPISGHATLYWYQQILGQGPKLLIQFQNNGVVDDSQLPKDRFSAERLKGVDSTLKIQPAKLEDSAVYLCASSLEAGPYEQYFGPGTRLTVT.

This clone showed up just once. This rearrangement joins TRBV30 to TRBJ2-7; TRBD2 matches at 7 bases. Germline CDR1 is GTSNPN and CDR2 is SVGIG (reference sequence). CDR3 size: 12 residues. V shed 6 bases, J shed 3 bases, and the junction held 5 bases outside the gene matches. In DNA, the CDR3 is TGTGCCTGCCAAGCGGGGAACTACGAGCAGTACTTC. Protein product: CACQAGNYEQYF. The complete variable domain, with remaining parts taken from reference TRBV30 and TRBJ2-7, reads SQTIHQWPATLVQPVGSPLSLECTVEGTSNPNLYWYRQAAGRGLQLLFYSVGIGQISSEVPQNLSASRPQDRQFILSSKKLLLSDSGFYLCACQAGNYEQYFGPGTRLTVT.

This clone was seen a single time. This chain joins TRBV28 and TRBJ1-2; the match to TRBD1 covers 7 bases. V lost 5 bases, J lost 7 bases, and 7 bases stayed unmatched. The CDR3 is 13 amino acids. CDR1 is MDHEN and CDR2 is SYDVKM in the germline V gene. The CDR3 region has the DNA TGTGCCAGCAGTAGCGACGACAGGGTTGGCTACACCTTC. Amino acid sequence: CASSSDDRVGYTF.

V usage is TRBV25-1 and J usage is TRBJ1-1; 10 bases map to TRBD1. The V gene's germline CDR1 is MGHDK and CDR2 SYGVNS. The CDR3 is 15 residues long. Losses at the gene ends were 5 bases for V and 4 bases for J; bases not matched to a gene: 7. CDR3 sequence reads: CASSTGTGDLTEAFF. CDR3 bases: TGTGCCAGCAGTACCGGGACAGGGGATCTCACTGAAGCTTTCTTT.